This T cell receptor (beta chain) came from a study of CD8 T cells in ankylosing spondylitis. TCRdb re-derived calls from the 5' RACE reads in MiXCR, one entry per CDR3 protein. The sample consists of about 250,000 distinct CDR3 sequences, 15% to 20% of them appearing once. This clonotype was counted a few times. V gave up 2 bases and J gave up 2 bases; unmatched junction bases: 5. Germline V CDR1 and CDR2: MGHRA, YSYEKL. The CDR3 sequence is 17 residues long. Sequenced input: blood, either unsorted or a sorted T cell fraction (not recorded which). This TCR was sampled from a male donor with ankylosing spondylitis or in good health (not recorded which). V and J are TRBV4-1 and TRBJ2-3; the match to TRBD2 covers 12 bases. The CDR3 region has the DNA TGCGCCAGCAGCCAACCCCTAGCGGGAGGGTCCACAGATACGCAGTATTTT. Amino acid sequence: CASSQPLAGGSTDTQYF.